The clone carrying this TCR beta chain has a count of ten or more. The source of the PBMCs was 10 ml of fresh peripheral blood. This sample is drawn from a study of T cells in Graves' hyperthyroidism and ophthalmopathy. Study-wide background: The blood sample was taken at first diagnosis, before treatment began.

From RNA transcripts, TCR beta CDR3 regions were amplified. The study used the HTBI primer set for a first-round RT-PCR of the TCR CDR3. TCRdb used MiXCR to reprocess the multiplex PCR reads, holding one entry per CDR3 protein. The table has 400,000 to 550,000 distinct CDR3 sequences, approximately 24% seen once. Germline lookup yields CDR1 SGDLS and CDR2 YYNGEE. Germline trimming cut 3 bases from V and 2 bases from J; bases unmatched to any gene: 7. The CDR3 runs to 16 residues. This chain uses TRBV9 with TRBJ1-2; 10 positions match TRBD1. The source material was blood. The TCR comes from a woman aged 25 to 45 with Graves' ophthalmopathy. The CDR3 region has the DNA TGTGCCAGCAGCGGAGCGGGGGACAGGGGAAACTATGGCTACACCTTC. Amino acids: CASSGAGDRGNYGYTF.